Shown below are 19 T cell receptor beta chains from a single sample sequenced in a study of blood T cell repertoires in COVID-19 (dated by TCRdb to 2019 to 2021). Libraries were built with the immunoSEQ multiplex PCR assay. Drawn from immuneACCESS, this table holds only the in-frame rearrangements with V and J called that TCRdb kept. Clones are partly lost; checked studies trace under half to an unresolved V gene and leave the rest unexplained. The sample table records about 300,000 clones; around 83% of these occur just once. The ten largest clones add up to roughly 1.1% of the sample. The sequencing sample was made of peripheral blood. These receptors all stem from a woman between 45 and 65 years old with acute or convalescent COVID-19.

The chain carries TRBV7-8 and TRBJ1-4; the D gene is possibly TRBD1 (6 bases). V gave up 1 base and J gave up 6 bases, with 12 bases separating them. This CDR3 is built from 15 residues. Per germline, CDR1 SGHVS and CDR2 FQNEAQ. The CDR3 DNA sequence: TGTGCCAGCAGCTTAGAGGGGGGGCTGTATGAAAAACTGTTTTTT. The encoded protein is CASSLEGGLYEKLFF.

This chain uses TRBV29-1 with TRBJ1-3, with TRBD1 matching 10 bases. The CDR3 has 14 amino acids. Germline CDR1 is SQVTM and CDR2 is ANQGSEA. The trim removed 6 bases at V and 3 bases at J, leaving 5 bases unmatched. The CDR3 bases are TGCAGCGTCGAGACAGGGGGCATTGGAAACACCATATATTTT. Translated, it gives CSVETGGIGNTIYF.

The genes are TRBV6-5 and TRBJ1-1; D may be TRBD1 (6 bases). This CDR3 contains 11 residues. Trimming left V 6 bases short and J 7 bases short, with 9 bases between. CDR1 is MNHEY and CDR2 is SVGAGI in the germline V gene. This CDR3 reads CASSKGGEAFF. Here the CDR3 DNA reads TGTGCCAGCAGCAAAGGGGGTGAAGCTTTCTTT.

This clone showed up just once. CDR3 in DNA: TGCGCCAGCAGAGGGGAGGCAGGGAAAGAAAAACTGTTTTTT. Encoded protein: CASRGEAGKEKLFF. The rearrangement uses TRBV5-1 and TRBJ1-4, with D possibly matching TRBD1 (5 bases). Per the germline V gene, CDR1 is SGHRS and CDR2 is YFSETQ. Between the trimmed V and J ends, which lost 5 bases and 8 bases, there was a span of 16 bases. This CDR3 is 14 amino acids long.

The V call is TRBV24-1, the J call TRBJ1-5; TRBD1 matches 7 bases. The CDR3 runs 15 residues. V lost 2 bases to trimming and J lost 7 bases; unmatched junction nucleotides: 7. Germline V gives CDR1 KGHDR, CDR2 SFDVKD. DNA for the CDR3: TGTGCCACCAGTGATTCCGACAGGGAGCAGCAGCCCCAGCATTTT. Its protein product is CATSDSDREQQPQHF.

This clone came up a few times. V and J are TRBV18 and TRBJ1-4; 7 bases agree with TRBD1. The CDR3 length is 15 residues. V shed 6 bases, J shed 4 bases, and the junction held 8 bases outside the gene matches. Germline assignment: CDR1 KGHSH and CDR2 LQKENI. The CDR3 DNA reads TGTGCCAGCTCGCTCGGGACAGTGGATAATGAAAAACTGTTTTTT. Translation: CASSLGTVDNEKLFF.

The chain couples TRBV5-1 to TRBJ2-1; TRBD1 might be the D (6 bases). The CDR3 runs 14 residues. Germline loops: CDR1 SGHRS, CDR2 YFSETQ. V dropped 3 bases and J dropped 7 bases, with 14 bases sitting between them. The CDR3 bases are TGCGCCAGCAGCTGGGCAGGGGCCGGGAATGAGCAGTTCTTC. Residues: CASSWAGAGNEQFF.

This clone was seen a few times. This chain uses TRBV7-2 with TRBJ1-4, with 7 bases that match TRBD1. This CDR3 comprises 14 residues. CDR1 is SGHTA, CDR2 FQGNSA, per germline. J was trimmed by 8 bases and V by 5 bases; bases with no gene match: 8. The chain's CDR3 is CASSIRGPGEKLFF. The CDR3 DNA is TGTGCCAGCAGCATAAGGGGGCCTGGGGAAAAACTGTTTTTT.

The rearrangement joins TRBV25-1 to TRBJ1-1, with D tentatively TRBD1 (6 bases). The germline CDR1 and CDR2 sequences are MGHDK and SYGVNS. V lost 6 bases, J lost 3 bases, and 14 bases lay in between. The CDR3 is 14 amino acids. CDR3 DNA sequence: TGTGCCAGCAGCCACGGGGGGCCCGACACTGAAGCTTTCTTT. Translated, it gives CASSHGGPDTEAFF.

The chain combines TRBV5-6 with TRBJ2-1; D possibly corresponds to TRBD2 (6 bases). The CDR3 is made up of 16 amino acids. Germline CDR1 and CDR2: SGHDT and YYEEEE. Trimming removed 4 bases at V and 7 bases at J, with 21 bases between. The CDR3 sequence: CASSLEGLGARNEQFF. The CDR3 nucleotides read TGTGCCAGCAGCCTGGAGGGTTTAGGGGCTAGAAATGAGCAGTTCTTC.

The chain employs TRBV25-1 and TRBJ1-1; D uncertain. Germline loops: CDR1 MGHDK, CDR2 SYGVNS. The CDR3 sequence is 13 residues long. The V end lost 2 bases, the J end lost 7 bases, and 11 bases lay between the germline ends. The CDR3 DNA reads as TGTGCCAGCAGTGAAACTACCGGCTTTGAAGCTTTCTTT. Translation: CASSETTGFEAFF.

The chain carries TRBV3-1 (or the pseudogene TRBV3-2) and TRBJ2-1; D unresolved. CDR3 length equals 14 residues. Germline assignment: CDR1 LGHDT and CDR2 YNNKEL (reference sequence). Trimming cost V 1 base and J 7 bases, with 11 bases left between them. The DNA for the CDR3 is TGTGCCAGCAGCCAAGGATCTAGTCTGAATGAGCAGTTCTTC. This gives the protein CASSQGSSLNEQFF.

This chain uses TRBV7-2 with TRBJ1-4; possibly TRBD1 for D (5 bases). The CDR3 sequence is 14 residues long. CDR1 and CDR2 (germline): SGHTA, FQGNSA. The germline V and J ends were trimmed by 4 bases and 8 bases, with 14 bases remaining between them. CDR3 amino acids: CASSYDSSREKLFF. For the CDR3, the DNA is TGTGCCAGCAGCTATGACAGTTCGAGGGAAAAACTGTTTTTT.

The rearrangement links TRBV5-1 to TRBJ2-1, with TRBD2 matching 7 bases. This CDR3 region has 14 residues. Germline CDR1 reads SGHRS; CDR2 reads YFSETQ. The trim removed 0 bases at V and 7 bases at J, leaving 4 bases unmatched. CDR3 region: CASSLALAQNEQFF. The CDR3, as DNA: TGCGCCAGCAGCTTGGCACTAGCGCAGAATGAGCAGTTCTTC.

In this sample, this clone turned up a few times. The chain carries TRBV2 and TRBJ2-6; D ambiguous. Germline V lookup: CDR1 SNHLY, CDR2 FYNNEI. The germline V and J ends were trimmed by 2 bases and 0 bases, with 8 bases remaining between them. This CDR3 comprises 16 residues. The CDR3 is CASSETPISGANVLTF. CDR3 nucleotide sequence: TGTGCCAGCAGTGAAACACCCATCTCTGGGGCCAACGTCCTGACTTTC.

As DNA, the CDR3 is TGCGCCAGCAGCTTGGCCGCGGGACAGAATTACCAAGAGACCCAGTACTTC. This gives the protein CASSLAAGQNYQETQYF. The J gene is TRBJ2-5, the V gene TRBV5-1, with TRBD1 as a possible D gene (7 bases). Germline V gene lookup returns CDR1 SGHRS and CDR2 YFSETQ. Trimming cost V 0 bases and J 0 bases, with 15 bases left between them. This CDR3 is built from 17 residues. Looking up the rest from reference TRBV5-1 and TRBJ2-5 gives the full variable domain: KAGVTQTPRYLIKTRGQQVTLSCSPISGHRSVSWYQQTPGQGLQFLFEYFSETQRNKGNFPGRFSGRQFSNSRSEMNVSTLELGDSALYLCASSLAAGQNYQETQYFGPGTRLLVL.

This chain uses TRBV30 with TRBJ1-5; D uncertain. The CDR3 consists of 13 residues. Germline CDR1 is GTSNPN and CDR2 is SVGIG (reference sequence). Trimming stripped 0 bases from V and 7 bases from J, with 10 bases between. The CDR3 DNA sequence: TGTGCCTGGAGTGTAAACGGAGAGCAGCCCCAGCATTTT. Translated: CAWSVNGEQPQHF.

This chain connects TRBV2 to TRBJ2-1, with 7 bases that match TRBD2. V dropped 7 bases and J dropped 4; count of bases not matched to a gene: 16. Looked up from germline, CDR1 is SNHLY and CDR2 is FYNNEI. This CDR3 is built from 17 residues. This CDR3 is CASTGTAPGLQYNEQFF. Here the CDR3 DNA reads TGTGCCAGCACCGGGACGGCTCCGGGACTACAGTACAATGAGCAGTTCTTC.

The chain links TRBV9 to TRBJ2-1; D may be TRBD2 (5 bases). Germline V CDR1 and CDR2: SGDLS, YYNGEE. Trimming took 2 bases from V and 3 from J, leaving 12 bases between them. The CDR3 covers 15 residues. As DNA, the CDR3 is TGTGCCAGCAGCGTGTGGGGAGAGGGCTACAATGAGCAGTTCTTC. It codes for CASSVWGEGYNEQFF.